These 30 T cell receptor beta chains came from one sample sequenced in a study of blood T cell repertoires in COVID-19. The table came from immunoSEQ multiplex PCR; TCRdb's copy has only in-frame clones and leaves some out. Among 50,000 to 60,000 clones, about 90% were seen once, and the ten largest hold 8.5%. Sequenced: peripheral blood. These receptors originate from a man aged 60 to 75 with active COVID-19.

This clone was counted between two and nine times. The rearrangement uses TRBV7-3 and TRBJ1-5; TRBD1 is a possible D gene (5 bases). Germline assignment: CDR1 SGHTA and CDR2 FQGTGA. The V and J ends lost 5 bases and 4 bases respectively, with 9 bases between them. The CDR3 runs 13 residues. The CDR3 reads CASSATVNQPQHF. In DNA form, the CDR3 reads TGTGCCAGCAGCGCGACAGTTAATCAGCCCCAGCATTTT.

The V gene is TRBV5-4, the J gene TRBJ2-5, with D hard to call. This CDR3 spans 12 amino acids. The germline CDR1 and CDR2 sequences are SGHNT and YYREEE (reference sequence). The ends were cut back, 0 bases at V and 2 bases at J, with 2 bases in the middle. The CDR3 bases are TGTGCCAGCAGCTTGGCTCAAGAGACCCAGTACTTC. Protein: CASSLAQETQYF.

This clone was detected a few times. V and J are TRBV6-5 and TRBJ1-2; D not resolved. V lost 0 bases, J lost 2 bases, and 10 bases lay in between. The CDR3 is made up of 15 amino acids. Germline V gives CDR1 MNHEY, CDR2 SVGAGI. The DNA of the CDR3 is TGTGCCAGCAGTTACTCGATGGGAGTCAACTATGGCTACACCTTC. Translated, it gives CASSYSMGVNYGYTF.

The genes are TRBV5-5 and TRBJ2-3; TRBD1 matches 10 bases. J lost 4 bases, V lost 5 bases, and 4 bases had no gene match. Germline V gene sequence: CDR1 SGHKS, CDR2 YYEKEE (reference sequence). The CDR3 runs 14 residues. The CDR3 sequence: CASRTGGSSDTQYF. The CDR3 DNA reads as TGTGCCAGCAGGACAGGGGGCAGTTCAGATACGCAGTATTTT. Full variable domain (outside the CDR3, taken from reference TRBV5-5 and TRBJ2-3): DAGVTQSPTHLIKTRGQQVTLRCSPISGHKSVSWYQQVLGQGPQFIFQYYEKEERGRGNFPDRFSARQFPNYSSELNVNALLLGDSALYLCASRTGGSSDTQYFGPGTRLTVL.

The chain employs TRBV9 and TRBJ2-1, with 12 bases identical to TRBD2. Germline V gene data show CDR1 as SGDLS and CDR2 as YYNGEE. V trimming: 3 bases; J trimming: 7 bases; junction bases outside the gene matches: 8. The CDR3 has 16 amino acids. As DNA, the CDR3 is TGTGCCAGCAGCGACACCCTCGGGACTAGCGGGAATGAGCAGTTCTTC. Encoded protein: CASSDTLGTSGNEQFF.

The chain carries TRBV24-1 and TRBJ2-1; D possibly corresponds to TRBD2 (5 bases). The CDR3 has 14 residues. From germline, CDR1 is KGHDR and CDR2 SFDVKD. V lost 3 bases to trimming and J lost 4 bases, with 9 bases between them. CDR3 protein: CATSDRTDYNEQFF. In DNA form, the CDR3 reads TGTGCCACCAGTGATAGGACTGATTACAATGAGCAGTTCTTC.

This clone was counted only a few times. This rearrangement joins TRBV9 to TRBJ2-7; no clear D. CDR1 is SGDLS and CDR2 is YYNGEE in the germline V gene. V was shortened by 2 bases and J by 3 bases, with 9 bases between the two germline ends. This CDR3 comprises 13 residues. Here the CDR3 reads CASSVSDRYEQYF. The DNA of the CDR3 is TGTGCCAGCAGCGTCTCAGATCGCTACGAGCAGTACTTC.

This chain links TRBV5-1 with TRBJ2-5; a possible D gene is TRBD2 (6 bases). CDR1 is SGHRS, CDR2 YFSETQ, per germline. CDR3 length: 15 residues. V gave up 4 bases and J gave up 4 bases, with 17 bases separating them. CDR3 nucleotide sequence: TGCGCCAGCAGCCCGGGTAGGAGGCGGGGAGAGACCCAGTACTTC. Translating it yields CASSPGRRRGETQYF.

This clone is a singleton in its sample. The rearrangement links TRBV5-1 to TRBJ1-1, with 9 bases fitting TRBD1. The CDR3 is made up of 16 amino acids. Germline V lookup: CDR1 SGHRS, CDR2 YFSETQ. After removal of 4 bases from V and 7 bases from J, the junction contained 14 bases not matched to a gene. CDR3 sequence reads: CASSPHGTGIEIEAFF. CDR3 nucleotides: TGCGCCAGCAGCCCCCACGGGACAGGGATCGAAATTGAAGCTTTCTTT.

CDR3 DNA sequence: TGTGCCAGCTCTCGAGGACAGGGAGCCTCCGAGCAGTACTTC. This codes for CASSRGQGASEQYF. The chain links TRBV18 to TRBJ2-7; 8 positions match TRBD1. Germline V gene data show CDR1 as KGHSH and CDR2 as LQKENI. The CDR3 totals 14 residues. Trimming removed 6 bases from V and 6 bases from J; junction bases left unmatched: 10.

This rearrangement joins TRBV15 to TRBJ1-6; 9 bases agree with TRBD1. In germline, CDR1 is LNHNV, CDR2 YYDKDF (reference sequence). The CDR3 has 19 residues. Losses at the gene ends were 3 bases for V and 0 bases for J; bases not matched to a gene: 9. The DNA for the CDR3 is TGTGCCACCAGCAGCGTCCACAGGGGGCCTAGCTCCTATAATTCACCCCTCCACTTT. This gives the protein CATSSVHRGPSSYNSPLHF.

This chain links TRBV27 with TRBJ2-1, with 7 bases identical to TRBD2. Trimming cost V 3 bases and J 7 bases; bases outside gene matches: 6. Germline V gene lookup returns CDR1 MNHEY and CDR2 SMNVEV (reference sequence). This CDR3 is built from 14 residues. CDR3 region: CASSFGGGPNEQFF. Here the CDR3 DNA reads TGTGCCAGCAGTTTCGGGGGAGGGCCGAATGAGCAGTTCTTC.

The chain links TRBV5-1 to TRBJ2-7, with D maybe TRBD1 (6 bases). The germline V gene has CDR1 SGHRS and CDR2 YFSETQ. CDR3 length: 11 residues. V was pared by 4 bases and J by 7 bases, with 9 bases between. CDR3 residues: CASSTGQEQYF. The DNA for the CDR3 is TGCGCCAGCAGCACCGGACAGGAGCAGTACTTC.

J is TRBJ1-5 and V is TRBV5-1; tentatively, D is TRBD1 (5 bases). Trimming took 4 bases from V and 5 from J, leaving 10 bases between them. Germline V CDR1 and CDR2: SGHRS, YFSETQ. The CDR3 spans 13 residues. The CDR3 region has the DNA TGCGCCAGCAGCAGAGGGGAGGATCAGCCCCAGCATTTT. Translating gives CASSRGEDQPQHF.

J is TRBJ2-2 and V is TRBV30; weak D call: TRBD1 (5 bases). Trimming left V 3 bases short and J 1 base short, with 6 bases between. There are 13 residues in the CDR3. The germline CDR1 and CDR2 sequences are GTSNPN and SVGIG (reference sequence). The CDR3 DNA sequence: TGTGCCTGGAGCCAGGGGAACACCGGGGAGCTGTTTTTT. It specifies CAWSQGNTGELFF.

The table lists this clone with a count of one. Different DNA sequences within this sample yield the same CDR3. V gene TRBV27 combines with J gene TRBJ2-1; no definite D call. The CDR3 covers 14 residues. Deletions cut 3 bases from V and 0 bases from J, with 6 bases between. The germline V gene has CDR1 MNHEY and CDR2 SMNVEV (reference sequence). The DNA of the CDR3 is TGTGCCAGCAGTTTGGTTAGCTCCTACAATGAGCAGTTCTTC. Translating gives CASSLVSSYNEQFF.

This clone was found a few times. This chain joins TRBV5-6 and TRBJ1-5, with D hard to call. V was trimmed by 3 bases and J by 6 bases, leaving 16 bases between them. The CDR3 length is 15 residues. CDR1 and CDR2 from the germline V gene are SGHDT and YYEEEE. CDR3 sequence: CASSSARPSGQPQHF. The CDR3 DNA follows: TGTGCCAGCAGCTCCGCCCGGCCGAGCGGTCAGCCCCAGCATTTT.

The count of this clone is one. V gene TRBV6-6 combines with J gene TRBJ2-7; 10 positions match TRBD2. Germline V gene sequence: CDR1 MNHNY, CDR2 SVGAGI (reference sequence). V gave up 5 bases and J gave up 3 bases; unmatched junction bases: 1. The CDR3 length is 13 residues. CDR3 residues: CASSTSGNYEQYF. The CDR3 DNA follows: TGTGCCAGCAGTACTAGCGGGAACTACGAGCAGTACTTC.

The rearrangement links TRBV15 to TRBJ2-7; TRBD2 agrees at 11 bases. Trimming at V came to 1 base and at J to 4 bases, leaving 18 bases not matched to a gene. Germline V gives CDR1 LNHNV, CDR2 YYDKDF (reference sequence). The CDR3 extends over 20 amino acids. CDR3 coding DNA: TGTGCCACCAGCAGAGGACAGGCCTTTGATAGCGGGAGGGCCACGTACGAGCAGTACTTC. This gives the protein CATSRGQAFDSGRATYEQYF.

The genes are TRBV11-2 and TRBJ1-1, with D unresolved. V lost 1 base, J lost 5 bases, and 11 bases lay in between. Germline V gene data show CDR1 as SGHAT and CDR2 as FQNNGV. The CDR3 consists of 14 residues. The CDR3 region has the DNA TGTGCCAGCAGCTTAGGTTGGCAGCGGACTGAAGCTTTCTTT. It is translated as CASSLGWQRTEAFF.

This clone was seen only once. The V and J genes are TRBV24-1 and TRBJ2-1; 10 nucleotides align to TRBD2. Losses at the gene ends were 4 bases for V and 8 bases for J; bases not matched to a gene: 10. Germline V CDR1 and CDR2: KGHDR, SFDVKD. The CDR3 is 16 amino acids. The CDR3 spells CATSDSPSGSLDEQFF. The CDR3 region has the DNA TGTGCCACCAGTGACTCCCCTAGCGGGAGTCTCGATGAGCAGTTCTTC.

V gene TRBV10-2 combines with J gene TRBJ2-7, with D unresolved. V shed 6 bases and J shed 3 bases, with 9 bases lying between them. The germline CDR1 and CDR2 sequences are WSHSY and SAAADI. There are 12 residues in the CDR3. Written as DNA, the CDR3 is TGCGCCAGCAGCGAGACAAGCTACGAGCAGTACTTC. Amino acids: CASSETSYEQYF.

The rearrangement links TRBV18 to TRBJ2-5; TRBD2 aligns across 8 bases. Germline lookup yields CDR1 KGHSH and CDR2 LQKENI. V was clipped by 5 bases and J by 2 bases; unmatched bases: 13. This CDR3 is 17 amino acids long. CDR3: CASSINPPVAGQETQYF. Here the CDR3 DNA reads TGTGCCAGCTCAATCAACCCCCCTGTAGCGGGACAAGAGACCCAGTACTTC.

The chain couples TRBV10-1 to TRBJ2-1, with 8 bases fitting TRBD1. CDR1 and CDR2 (germline): WNHNN, SYGVQD (reference sequence). The CDR3 totals 15 residues. The trim removed 6 bases at V and 6 bases at J, leaving 10 bases unmatched. The CDR3 nucleotides are TGCGCCAGCAGCGAGGACAGGGCTGTCTTCAATGAGCAGTTCTTC. Translating gives CASSEDRAVFNEQFF.

The rearrangement uses TRBV6-1 and TRBJ2-6, with TRBD2 matching 7 bases. V was clipped by 1 base and J by 0 bases; unmatched bases: 9. Germline V gives CDR1 MNHNS, CDR2 SASEGT. The CDR3 loop spans 19 amino acids. Written as DNA, the CDR3 is TGTGCCAGCAGTGAAGTGGGGAGGGTGGTCTACTCTGGGGCCAACGTCCTGACTTTC. Its translation: CASSEVGRVVYSGANVLTF.

The chain is built from TRBV4-1 and TRBJ1-2, with a tentative D call TRBD1 (5 bases). Germline CDR1 and CDR2: MGHRA and YSYEKL. The CDR3 length is 13 residues. V was clipped by 0 bases and J by 4 bases, with 6 bases between them. CDR3 amino acids: CASSQETVYGYTF. CDR3 DNA sequence: TGCGCCAGCAGCCAAGAGACAGTCTATGGCTACACCTTC.

The rearrangement joins TRBV7-3 to TRBJ2-5, with 12 nucleotides matching TRBD2. Trimming cost V 5 bases and J 3 bases; bases outside gene matches: 4. Per germline, CDR1 SGHTA and CDR2 FQGTGA. The CDR3 contains 15 residues. The CDR3 reads CASSLTSGREETQYF. CDR3 DNA: TGTGCCAGCAGCCTGACTAGCGGGAGAGAAGAGACCCAGTACTTC.

V and J are TRBV12-5 and TRBJ1-3, with D hard to call. The CDR3 has 13 amino acids. Trimming pared 5 bases from V and 0 bases from J, leaving 5 bases between. The germline V gene encodes CDR1 LGHNT and CDR2 FRNRAP. The chain's CDR3 is CASGPVSGNTIYF. Written as DNA, the CDR3 is TGTGCTAGTGGTCCCGTCTCTGGAAACACCATATATTTT.

The CDR3 loop is CASSRGLAGAQQYF. The CDR3 DNA reads TGTGCCAGCAGCCGGGGACTAGCGGGAGCCCAGCAGTACTTC. The chain combines TRBV7-8 with TRBJ2-7, with 14 bases that match TRBD2. Germline-derived CDR1 and CDR2 are SGHVS and FQNEAQ. CDR3 length: 14 amino acids. V gave up 5 bases and J gave up 8 bases; unmatched junction bases: 5.

The rearrangement uses TRBV14 and TRBJ1-2; possible D gene TRBD1, 6 bases. Trimming removed 0 bases at V and 8 bases at J, with 13 bases between. CDR1 is SGHDN and CDR2 is FVKESK in the germline V gene. This CDR3 is built from 14 residues. The CDR3 bases are TGTGCCAGCAGCCAAGATCGGAACAGGGCGGGCTACACCTTC. Translated, it gives CASSQDRNRAGYTF.